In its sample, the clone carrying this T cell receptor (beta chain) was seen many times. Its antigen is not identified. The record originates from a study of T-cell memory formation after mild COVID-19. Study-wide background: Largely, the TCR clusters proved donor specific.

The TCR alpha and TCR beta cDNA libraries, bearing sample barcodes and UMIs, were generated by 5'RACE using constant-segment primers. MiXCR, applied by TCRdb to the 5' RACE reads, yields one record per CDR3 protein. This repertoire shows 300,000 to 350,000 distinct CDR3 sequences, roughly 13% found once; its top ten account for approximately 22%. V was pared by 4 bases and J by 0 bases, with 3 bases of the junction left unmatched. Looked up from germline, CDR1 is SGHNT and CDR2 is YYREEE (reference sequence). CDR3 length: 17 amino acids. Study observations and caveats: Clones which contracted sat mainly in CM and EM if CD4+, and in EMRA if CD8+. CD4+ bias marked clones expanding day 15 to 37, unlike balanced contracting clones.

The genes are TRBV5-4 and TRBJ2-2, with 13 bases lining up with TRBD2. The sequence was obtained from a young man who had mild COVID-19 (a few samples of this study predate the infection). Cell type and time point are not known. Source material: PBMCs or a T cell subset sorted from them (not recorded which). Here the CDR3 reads CASSVGLAGSNTGELFF. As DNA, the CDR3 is TGTGCCAGCAGCGTGGGACTAGCGGGGTCGAACACCGGGGAGCTGTTTTTT.